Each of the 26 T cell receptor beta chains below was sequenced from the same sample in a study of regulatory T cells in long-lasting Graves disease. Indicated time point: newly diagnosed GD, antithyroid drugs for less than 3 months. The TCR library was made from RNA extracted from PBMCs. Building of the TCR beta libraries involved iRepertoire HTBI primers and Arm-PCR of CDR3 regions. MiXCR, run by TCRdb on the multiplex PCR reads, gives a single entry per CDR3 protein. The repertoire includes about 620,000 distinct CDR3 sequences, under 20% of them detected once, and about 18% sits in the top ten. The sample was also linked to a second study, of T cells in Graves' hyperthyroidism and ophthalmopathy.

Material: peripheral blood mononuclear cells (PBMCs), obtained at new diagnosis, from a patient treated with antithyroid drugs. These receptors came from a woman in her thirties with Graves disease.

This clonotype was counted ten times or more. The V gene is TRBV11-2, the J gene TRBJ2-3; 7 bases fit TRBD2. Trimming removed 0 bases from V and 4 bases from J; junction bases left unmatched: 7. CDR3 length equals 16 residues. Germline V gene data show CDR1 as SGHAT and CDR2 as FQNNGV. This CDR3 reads CASSLDPAGYADTQYF. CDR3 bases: TGTGCCAGCAGCTTAGATCCAGCGGGATATGCAGATACGCAGTATTTT.

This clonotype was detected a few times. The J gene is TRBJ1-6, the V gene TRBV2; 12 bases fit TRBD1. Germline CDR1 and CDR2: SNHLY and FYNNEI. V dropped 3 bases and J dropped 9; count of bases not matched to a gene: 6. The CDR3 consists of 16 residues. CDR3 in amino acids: CASSDPGQGAGSPLHF. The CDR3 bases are TGTGCCAGCAGTGATCCGGGACAGGGGGCCGGTTCACCCCTCCACTTT.

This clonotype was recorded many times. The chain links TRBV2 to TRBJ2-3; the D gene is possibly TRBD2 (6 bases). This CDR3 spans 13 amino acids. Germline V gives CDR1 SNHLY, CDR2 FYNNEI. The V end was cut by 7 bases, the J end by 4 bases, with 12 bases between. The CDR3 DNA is TGTGCCAGCATAGGTGGAGGGGCAGATACGCAGTATTTT. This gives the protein CASIGGGADTQYF.

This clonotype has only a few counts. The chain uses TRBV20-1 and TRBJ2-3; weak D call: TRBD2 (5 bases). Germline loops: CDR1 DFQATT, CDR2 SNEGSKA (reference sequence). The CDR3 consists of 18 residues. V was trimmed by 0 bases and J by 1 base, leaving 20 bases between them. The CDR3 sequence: CSARDRAGPQLRTDTQYF. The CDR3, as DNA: TGCAGTGCTAGAGATAGGGCGGGCCCTCAATTACGCACAGATACGCAGTATTTT.

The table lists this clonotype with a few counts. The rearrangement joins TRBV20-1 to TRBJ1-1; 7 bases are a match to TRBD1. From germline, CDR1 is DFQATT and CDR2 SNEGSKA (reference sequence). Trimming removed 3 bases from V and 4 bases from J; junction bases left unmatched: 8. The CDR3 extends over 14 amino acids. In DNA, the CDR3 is TGCAGTGCTAGGGGGGGAGGGGGCTTCACTGAAGCTTTCTTT. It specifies CSARGGGGFTEAFF.

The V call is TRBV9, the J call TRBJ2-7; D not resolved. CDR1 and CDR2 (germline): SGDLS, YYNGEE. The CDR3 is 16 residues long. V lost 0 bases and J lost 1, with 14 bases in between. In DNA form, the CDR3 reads TGTGCCAGCAGCGTAGGGACGGGCCCGAGTTCCTACGAGCAGTACTTC. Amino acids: CASSVGTGPSSYEQYF.

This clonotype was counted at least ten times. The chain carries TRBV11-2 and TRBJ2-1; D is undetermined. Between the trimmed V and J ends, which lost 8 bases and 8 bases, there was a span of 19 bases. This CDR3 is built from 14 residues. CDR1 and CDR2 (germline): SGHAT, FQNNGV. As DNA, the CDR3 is TGTGCCAGCGATGGGGATCTCAAGCGAGATGAGCAGTTCTTC. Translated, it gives CASDGDLKRDEQFF.

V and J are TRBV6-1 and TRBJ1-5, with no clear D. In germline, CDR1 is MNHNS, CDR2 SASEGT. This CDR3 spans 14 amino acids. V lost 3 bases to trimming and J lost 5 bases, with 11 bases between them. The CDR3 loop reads CASSDFMGDQPQHF. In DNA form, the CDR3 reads TGTGCCAGCAGTGATTTTATGGGCGATCAGCCCCAGCATTTT.

CDR3 sequence (DNA): TGTGCCAGCTCGACAACAGCTCTTAGAGAGCAGTACTTC. Protein sequence: CASSTTALREQYF. The chain is built from TRBV18 and TRBJ2-7, with D unclear. In germline, CDR1 is KGHSH, CDR2 LQKENI. This CDR3 is built from 13 residues. Between the trimmed V and J ends, which lost 6 bases and 7 bases, there was a span of 16 bases.

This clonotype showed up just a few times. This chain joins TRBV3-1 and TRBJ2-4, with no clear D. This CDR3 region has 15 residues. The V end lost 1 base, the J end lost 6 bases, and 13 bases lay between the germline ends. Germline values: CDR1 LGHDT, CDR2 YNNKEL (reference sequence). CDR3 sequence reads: CASSQGGVGRNIQYF. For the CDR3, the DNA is TGTGCCAGCAGCCAAGGCGGAGTCGGAAGAAACATTCAGTACTTC.

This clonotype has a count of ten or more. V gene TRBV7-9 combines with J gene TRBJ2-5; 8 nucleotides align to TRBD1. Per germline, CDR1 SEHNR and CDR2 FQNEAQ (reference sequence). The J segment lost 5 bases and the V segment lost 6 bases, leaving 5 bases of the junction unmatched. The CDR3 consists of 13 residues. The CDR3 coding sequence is TGTGCCAGCAGTCTGGACAGGGTGGAGACCCAGTACTTC. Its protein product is CASSLDRVETQYF.

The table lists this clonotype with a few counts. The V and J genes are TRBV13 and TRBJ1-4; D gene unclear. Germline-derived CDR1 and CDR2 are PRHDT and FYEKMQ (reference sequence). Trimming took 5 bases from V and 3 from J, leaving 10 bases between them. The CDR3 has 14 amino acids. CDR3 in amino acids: CASSPRRPNEKLFF. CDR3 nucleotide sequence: TGTGCCAGCAGCCCGAGACGGCCTAATGAAAAACTGTTTTTT.

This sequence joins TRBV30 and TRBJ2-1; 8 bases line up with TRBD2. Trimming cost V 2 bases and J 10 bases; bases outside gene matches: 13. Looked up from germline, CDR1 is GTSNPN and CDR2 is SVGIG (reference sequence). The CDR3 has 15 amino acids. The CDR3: CAWSIPGRAVKEQFF. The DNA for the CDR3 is TGTGCCTGGAGTATACCCGGGAGGGCCGTCAAAGAGCAGTTCTTC.

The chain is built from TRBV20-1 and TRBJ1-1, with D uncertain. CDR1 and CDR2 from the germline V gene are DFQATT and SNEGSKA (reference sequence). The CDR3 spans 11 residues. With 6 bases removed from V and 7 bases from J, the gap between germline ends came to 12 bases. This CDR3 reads CSARGRSEAFF. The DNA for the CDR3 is TGCAGTGCCCGCGGGAGGAGTGAAGCTTTCTTT.

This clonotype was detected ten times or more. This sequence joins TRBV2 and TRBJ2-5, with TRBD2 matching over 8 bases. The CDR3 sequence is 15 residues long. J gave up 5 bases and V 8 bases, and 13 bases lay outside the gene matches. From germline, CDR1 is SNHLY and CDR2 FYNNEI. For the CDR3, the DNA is TGTGCCAGCCTGGGTCACCGGACTAGCCTCGAGACCCAGTACTTC. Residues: CASLGHRTSLETQYF. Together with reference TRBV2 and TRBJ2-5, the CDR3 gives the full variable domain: EPEVTQTPSHQVTQMGQEVILRCVPISNHLYFYWYRQILGQKVEFLVSFYNNEISEKSEIFDDQFSVERPDGSNFTLKIRSTKLEDSAMYFCASLGHRTSLETQYFGPGTRLLVL.

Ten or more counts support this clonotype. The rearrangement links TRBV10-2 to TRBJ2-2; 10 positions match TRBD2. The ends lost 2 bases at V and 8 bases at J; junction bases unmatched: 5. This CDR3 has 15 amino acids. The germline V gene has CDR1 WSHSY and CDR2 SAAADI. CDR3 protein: CASSEPAGGRGELFF. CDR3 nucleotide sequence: TGCGCCAGCAGTGAGCCAGCGGGAGGGAGGGGGGAGCTGTTTTTT.

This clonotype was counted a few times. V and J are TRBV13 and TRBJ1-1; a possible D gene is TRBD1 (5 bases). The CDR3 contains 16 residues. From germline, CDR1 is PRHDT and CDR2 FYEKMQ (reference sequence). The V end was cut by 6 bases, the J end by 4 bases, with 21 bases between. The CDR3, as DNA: TGTGCCAGCAGTAACTGGGGGACCGTACGGGGCACTGAAGCTTTCTTT. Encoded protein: CASSNWGTVRGTEAFF.

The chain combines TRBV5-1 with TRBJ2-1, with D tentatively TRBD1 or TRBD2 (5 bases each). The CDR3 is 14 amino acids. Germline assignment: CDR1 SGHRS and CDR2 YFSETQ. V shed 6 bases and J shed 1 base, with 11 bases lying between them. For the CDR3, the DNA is TGCGCCAGCACCTGGGGCGGGTCCTACAATGAGCAGTTCTTC. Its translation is CASTWGGSYNEQFF.

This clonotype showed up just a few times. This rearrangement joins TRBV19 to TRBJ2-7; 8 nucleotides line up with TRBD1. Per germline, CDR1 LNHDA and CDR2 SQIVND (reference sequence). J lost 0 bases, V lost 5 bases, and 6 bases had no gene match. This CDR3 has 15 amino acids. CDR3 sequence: CASSRSGTGSYEQYF. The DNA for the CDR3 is TGTGCCAGTAGTCGTTCCGGGACAGGCTCCTACGAGCAGTACTTC.

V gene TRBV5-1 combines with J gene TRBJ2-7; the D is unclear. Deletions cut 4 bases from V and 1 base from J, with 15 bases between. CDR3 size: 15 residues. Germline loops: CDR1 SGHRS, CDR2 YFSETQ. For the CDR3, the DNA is TGCGCCAGCAGCCGCGAACCAGACCCATCCTACGAGCAGTACTTC. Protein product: CASSREPDPSYEQYF.

CDR3 coding DNA: TGTGCCAGCACCCTACTAGCGGGGGCGAACACCGGGGAGCTGTTTTTT. As protein: CASTLLAGANTGELFF. V and J are TRBV7-9 and TRBJ2-2, with TRBD2 identical over 11 bases. The germline V gene encodes CDR1 SEHNR and CDR2 FQNEAQ (reference sequence). The CDR3 covers 16 residues. V lost 7 bases, J lost 0 bases, and 4 bases stayed unmatched. Full variable domain (missing parts from reference TRBV7-9 and TRBJ2-2): DTGVSQNPRHKITKRGQNVTFRCDPISEHNRLYWYRQTLGQGPEFLTYFQNEAQLEKSRLLSDRFSAERPKGSFSTLEIQRTEQGDSAMYLCASTLLAGANTGELFFGEGSRLTVL.

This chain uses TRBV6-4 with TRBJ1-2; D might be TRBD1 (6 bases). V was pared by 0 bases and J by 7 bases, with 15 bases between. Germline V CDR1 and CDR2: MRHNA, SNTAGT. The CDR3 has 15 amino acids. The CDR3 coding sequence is TGTGCCAGCAGTGACTCGACTAGGGGGGTTTCTGGCTACACCTTC. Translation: CASSDSTRGVSGYTF.

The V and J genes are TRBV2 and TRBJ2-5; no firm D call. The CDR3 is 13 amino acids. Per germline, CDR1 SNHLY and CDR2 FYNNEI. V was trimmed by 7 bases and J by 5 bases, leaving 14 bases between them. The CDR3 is CASIPEVGETQYF. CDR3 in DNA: TGTGCCAGCATCCCGGAAGTGGGGGAGACCCAGTACTTC.

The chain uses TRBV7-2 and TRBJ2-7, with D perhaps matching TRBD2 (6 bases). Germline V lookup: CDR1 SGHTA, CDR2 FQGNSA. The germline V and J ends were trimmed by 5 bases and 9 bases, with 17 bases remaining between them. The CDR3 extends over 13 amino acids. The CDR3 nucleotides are TGTGCCAGCAGCGAAGACTGGGCCGGGGGGCAGTACTTC. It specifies CASSEDWAGGQYF.

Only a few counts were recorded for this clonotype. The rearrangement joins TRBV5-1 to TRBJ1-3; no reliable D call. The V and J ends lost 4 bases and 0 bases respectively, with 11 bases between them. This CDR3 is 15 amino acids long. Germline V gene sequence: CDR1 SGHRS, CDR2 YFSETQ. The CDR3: CASSTDLSSGNTIYF. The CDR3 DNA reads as TGCGCCAGCAGCACGGACCTGAGCTCTGGAAACACCATATATTTT. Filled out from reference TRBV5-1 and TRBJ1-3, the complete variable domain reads KAGVTQTPRYLIKTRGQQVTLSCSPISGHRSVSWYQQTPGQGLQFLFEYFSETQRNKGNFPGRFSGRQFSNSRSEMNVSTLELGDSALYLCASSTDLSSGNTIYFGEGSWLTVV.

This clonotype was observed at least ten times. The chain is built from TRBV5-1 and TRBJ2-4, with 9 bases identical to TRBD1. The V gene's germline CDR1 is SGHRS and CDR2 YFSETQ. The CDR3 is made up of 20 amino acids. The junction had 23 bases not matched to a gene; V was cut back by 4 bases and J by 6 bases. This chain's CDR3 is CASSTTGTGTPGAGPNIQYF. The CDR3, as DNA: TGCGCCAGCAGCACCACCGGGACAGGGACCCCGGGAGCGGGGCCAAACATTCAGTACTTC.